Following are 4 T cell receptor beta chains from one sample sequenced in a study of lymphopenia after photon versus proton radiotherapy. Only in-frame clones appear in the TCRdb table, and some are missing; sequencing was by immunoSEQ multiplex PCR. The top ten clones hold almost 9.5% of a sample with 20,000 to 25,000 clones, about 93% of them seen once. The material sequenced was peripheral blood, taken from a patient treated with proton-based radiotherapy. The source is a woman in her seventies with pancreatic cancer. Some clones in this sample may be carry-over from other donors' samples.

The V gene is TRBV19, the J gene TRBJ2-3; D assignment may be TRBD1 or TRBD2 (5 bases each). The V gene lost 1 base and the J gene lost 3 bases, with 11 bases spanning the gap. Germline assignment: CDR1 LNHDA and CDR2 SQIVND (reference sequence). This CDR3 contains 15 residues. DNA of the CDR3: TGTGCCAGTAGTATAGGGGGACGCGGAACAGATACGCAGTATTTT. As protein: CASSIGGRGTDTQYF.

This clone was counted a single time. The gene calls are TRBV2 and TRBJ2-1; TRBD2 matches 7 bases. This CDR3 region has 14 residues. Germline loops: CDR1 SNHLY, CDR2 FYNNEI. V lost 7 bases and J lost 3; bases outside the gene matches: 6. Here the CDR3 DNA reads TGTGCCAGCACAGGCGGGAGTAGCTACAATGAGCAGTTCTTC. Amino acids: CASTGGSSYNEQFF. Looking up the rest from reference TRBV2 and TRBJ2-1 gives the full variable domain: EPEVTQTPSHQVTQMGQEVILRCVPISNHLYFYWYRQILGQKVEFLVSFYNNEISEKSEIFDDQFSVERPDGSNFTLKIRSTKLEDSAMYFCASTGGSSYNEQFFGPGTRLTVL.

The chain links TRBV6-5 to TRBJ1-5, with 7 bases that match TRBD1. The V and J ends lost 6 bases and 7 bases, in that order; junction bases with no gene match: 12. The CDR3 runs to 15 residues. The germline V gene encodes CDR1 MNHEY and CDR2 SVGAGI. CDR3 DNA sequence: TGTGCCAGCAGCCCAGACAGGGAACTGAGCCAGCCCCAGCATTTT. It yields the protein CASSPDRELSQPQHF.

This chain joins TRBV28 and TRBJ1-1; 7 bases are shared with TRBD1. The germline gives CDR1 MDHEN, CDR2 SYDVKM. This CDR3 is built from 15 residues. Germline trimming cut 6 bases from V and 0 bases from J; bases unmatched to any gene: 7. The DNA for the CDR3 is TGTGCCAGCAGATTACAGGGGTCGCTGAACACTGAAGCTTTCTTT. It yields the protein CASRLQGSLNTEAFF.